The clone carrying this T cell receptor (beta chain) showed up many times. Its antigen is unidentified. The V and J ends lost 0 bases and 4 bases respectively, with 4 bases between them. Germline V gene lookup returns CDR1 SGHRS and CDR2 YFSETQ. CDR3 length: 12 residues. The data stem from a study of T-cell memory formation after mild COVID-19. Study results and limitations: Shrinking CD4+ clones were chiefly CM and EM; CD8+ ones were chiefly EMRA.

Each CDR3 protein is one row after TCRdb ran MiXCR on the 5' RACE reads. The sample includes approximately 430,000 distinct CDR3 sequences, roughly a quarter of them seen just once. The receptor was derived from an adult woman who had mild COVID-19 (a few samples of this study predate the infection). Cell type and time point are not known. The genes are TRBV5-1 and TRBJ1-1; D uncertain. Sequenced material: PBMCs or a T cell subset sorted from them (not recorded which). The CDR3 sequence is CASSLGPTEAFF. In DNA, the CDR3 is TGCGCCAGCAGCTTGGGGCCCACTGAAGCTTTCTTT. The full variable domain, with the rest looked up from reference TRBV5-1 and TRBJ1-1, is KAGVTQTPRYLIKTRGQQVTLSCSPISGHRSVSWYQQTPGQGLQFLFEYFSETQRNKGNFPGRFSGRQFSNSRSEMNVSTLELGDSALYLCASSLGPTEAFFGQGTRLTVV.